This T cell receptor beta chain is drawn from a study of CD8 T cells in ankylosing spondylitis. This clonotype was seen a few times. The antigen remains unidentified. Library preparation for TCR beta used quantitative 5'-RACE with molecular barcodes. TCRdb recomputed calls from the 5' RACE reads with MiXCR, one row per CDR3 protein. The profile covers just under 550,000 distinct CDR3 sequences, with about 12% appearing a single time and 6.8% taken by the ten largest. Trimming removed 1 base from V and 7 bases from J, with 16 bases in between. The CDR3 length is 14 residues. Germline CDR1 reads DFQATT; CDR2 reads SNEGSKA (reference sequence). Points from the study as a whole: Reportedly, significant enrichment of disease-linked clones occurred in matched ankylosing spondylitis synovial fluid. Disease-linked clones bore a CD8+ phenotype, appearing relatively rarely in peripheral blood. In synovial fluid and blood from reactive arthritis, some motif variants were previously reported. Ankylosing spondylitis blood appeared to carry a characteristic TCR beta motif of several highly homologous variants.

Sequencing was carried out using blood, either unsorted or a sorted T cell fraction (not recorded which). The TCR sequence derives from a male donor with ankylosing spondylitis. This rearrangement joins TRBV20-1 to TRBJ2-5; D may be TRBD2 (6 bases). CDR3 DNA: TGCAGTGCTAGAGTACTAGCCTTCGGGGGGACCCAGTACTTC. Its translation: CSARVLAFGGTQYF.